This entry describes one T cell receptor (beta chain). The antigen remains unidentified. The data were taken from a study of cytomegalovirus exposure and HLA in healthy donors. V dropped 6 bases and J dropped 7 bases, with 16 bases sitting between them. The CDR3 totals 12 residues. The germline V gene encodes CDR1 SQVTM and CDR2 ANQGSEA. Study-level results: Per a prior analysis, the majority of TCR beta V segments were productive roughly 87% or roughly 30% of the time.

The PCR made use of 60 Vbeta and 13 Jbeta primers. The repertoire was sequenced with immunoSEQ multiplex PCR; TCRdb's copy has only in-frame clones and lacks some. Of fewer than 200,000 clones listed, roughly 87% were seen once; the top ten hold more than 1%. The receptor's source is a boy younger than 10 in good health and CMV-seronegative. V and J are TRBV29-1 and TRBJ2-7, with D possibly matching TRBD2 (7 bases). Sequencing was carried out using PBMCs. The CDR3, as DNA: TGCAGCGTGAAGGGGGGGCGGGGGGAGCAGTACTTC. Protein: CSVKGGRGEQYF.